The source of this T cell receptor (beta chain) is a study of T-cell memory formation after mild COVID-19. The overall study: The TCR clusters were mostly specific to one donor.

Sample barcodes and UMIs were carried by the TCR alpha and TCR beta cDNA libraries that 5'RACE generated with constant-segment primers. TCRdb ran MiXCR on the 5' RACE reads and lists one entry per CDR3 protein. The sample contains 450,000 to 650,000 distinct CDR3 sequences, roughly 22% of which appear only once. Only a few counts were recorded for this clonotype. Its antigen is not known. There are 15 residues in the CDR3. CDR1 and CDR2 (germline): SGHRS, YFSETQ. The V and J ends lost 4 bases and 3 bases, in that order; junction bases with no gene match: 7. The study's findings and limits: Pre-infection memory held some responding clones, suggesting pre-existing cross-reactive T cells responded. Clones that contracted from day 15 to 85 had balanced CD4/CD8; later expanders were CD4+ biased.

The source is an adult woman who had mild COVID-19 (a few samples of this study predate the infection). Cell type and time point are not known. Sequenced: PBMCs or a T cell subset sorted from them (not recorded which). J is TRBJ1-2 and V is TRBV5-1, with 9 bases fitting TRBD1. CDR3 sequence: CASSIRGQGDYGYTF. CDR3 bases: TGCGCCAGCAGCATCCGGGGACAGGGTGACTATGGCTACACCTTC.